The rows below give T cell receptor beta chains drawn from one sample of a study of T cell responses to AZD1222 COVID-19 vaccine. Produced via immunoSEQ multiplex PCR; TCRdb's table is partial and in-frame only. The repertoire consists of about 130,000 clones, with approximately 85% occurring once and the leading ten covering approximately 8%. The sequenced sample was peripheral blood, obtained on day 0 of AZD1222 vaccination. These receptors all stem from an adult in good health. Each CDR3 is given with its conserved first and last residue. A D gene is named only where the DNA matches it firmly. Expanded clones are given a class, and other clones once, few, many or no size at all.

CDR3aa	CDR3nt	abundance	j_gene	v_gene	d_gene
CASSQVASASYNEQFF	TGTGCCAGCAGCCAAGTGGCTAGCGCATCCTACAATGAGCAGTTCTTC	-	TRBJ2-1	TRBV3-1/TRBV3-2	-
CASSPSLTDRSDTQYF	TGTGCCAGCTCACCAAGTCTTACCGATAGGTCAGATACGCAGTATTTT	-	TRBJ2-3	TRBV18	-
CASREERHTEAFF	TGTGCCAGCCGGGAGGAGAGGCATACTGAAGCTTTCTTT	-	TRBJ1-1	TRBV12-3/TRBV12-4	-
CASSLTSGGGNEQFF	TGTGCCAGCAGCTTAACTAGCGGGGGAGGGAATGAGCAGTTCTTC	once	TRBJ2-1	TRBV11-3	TRBD2
CASSQGIPGTGATEAFF	TGTGCCAGCAGCCAAGGGATCCCCGGGACAGGGGCCACTGAAGCTTTCTTT	-	TRBJ1-1	TRBV3-1/TRBV3-2	TRBD1
CATHLFSGRRELFF	TGTGCCACACACTTGTTCAGCGGGCGGCGGGAGCTGTTTTTT	-	TRBJ2-2	TRBV2	-
CASSLAGTNYEQYF	TGCGCCAGCAGCCTGGCCGGGACTAACTACGAGCAGTACTTC	-	TRBJ2-7	TRBV5-1	TRBD2
CASSLVTDNYGYTF	TGCGCCAGCAGCTTGGTGACAGACAACTATGGCTACACCTTC	-	TRBJ1-2	TRBV5-1	-
CASNHREAPYEQYF	TGTGCCAGCAACCACCGGGAGGCACCCTACGAGCAGTACTTC	few	TRBJ2-7	TRBV6-6	TRBD2
CASSLRGTGDYGYTF	TGCGCCAGCAGCTTGCGCGGGACAGGGGACTATGGCTACACCTTC	-	TRBJ1-2	TRBV5-1	TRBD1
CASSVGGKPETQYF	TGTGCCAGCAGCGTAGGGGGGAAACCGGAGACCCAGTACTTC	-	TRBJ2-5	TRBV9	-
CSASLSWRGLSTDTQYF	TGCAGTGCTAGTCTTTCTTGGAGGGGCCTGAGCACAGATACGCAGTATTTT	-	TRBJ2-3	TRBV20-1	-
CAISDWDKARAFF	TGTGCCATCAGTGACTGGGACAAGGCGAGAGCTTTCTTT	-	TRBJ1-1	TRBV10-3	-
CASTPDSSSDIQYF	TGTGCCAGCACTCCGGACAGCTCTTCTGACATTCAGTACTTC	few	TRBJ2-4	TRBV6-5	-
CSVEDLRGDTEAFF	TGCAGCGTTGAAGATCTCAGGGGTGACACTGAAGCTTTCTTT	-	TRBJ1-1	TRBV29-1	-
CASSDPRSQETQYF	TGTGCCAGCAGTGACCCCCGGTCCCAAGAGACCCAGTACTTC	-	TRBJ2-5	TRBV2	-
CASSLGGTDQETQYF	TGTGCCAGCAGCTTAGGGGGGACAGATCAAGAGACCCAGTACTTC	-	TRBJ2-5	TRBV11-2	TRBD1
CASSSTRAGSSYNEQFF	TGTGCCAGCAGCTCCACCCGAGCGGGTAGCTCCTACAATGAGCAGTTCTTC	-	TRBJ2-1	TRBV5-4	-
CASSQREYIQYF	TGTGCCAGCAGCCAAAGGGAGTACATTCAGTACTTC	-	TRBJ2-4	TRBV3-1/TRBV3-2	-
CASRAGLSNQPQHF	TGTGCCAGCAGAGCCGGTCTCAGCAATCAGCCCCAGCATTTT	-	TRBJ1-5	TRBV2	-
CASSLYLAGDEQFF	TGTGCCAGCAGCTTATATCTAGCGGGGGATGAGCAGTTCTTC	-	TRBJ2-1	TRBV7-9	TRBD2
CASSTSGLSYEQYF	TGTGCCAGCAGCACTAGCGGACTCTCCTACGAGCAGTACTTC	-	TRBJ2-7	TRBV6-5	TRBD2
CASSVAGETQYF	TGTGCCAGCAGCGTGGCGGGGGAGACCCAGTACTTC	-	TRBJ2-5	TRBV9	-
CASSRTTDTQYF	TGTGCCAGCAGTCGGACCACAGATACGCAGTATTTT	few	TRBJ2-3	TRBV27	-
CASSSGGDSPLHF	TGTGCCAGCAGCTCCGGAGGGGATTCACCCCTCCACTTT	-	TRBJ1-6	TRBV9	-
CASSQEDRSGNTIYF	TGCGCCAGCAGCCAAGAGGACAGGTCTGGAAACACCATATATTTT	-	TRBJ1-3	TRBV4-1	TRBD1
CASSQDWGVGQPQHF	TGTGCCAGCAGCCAAGACTGGGGGGTAGGGCAGCCCCAGCATTTT	-	TRBJ1-5	TRBV4-2	-
CASSWDRGPTGELFF	TGTGCCAGCAGCTGGGACAGGGGGCCCACCGGGGAGCTGTTTTTT	-	TRBJ2-2	TRBV5-4	TRBD1
CASNSLPGAGGPGEQFF	TGTGCCAGCAACTCCCTCCCCGGCGCGGGAGGGCCGGGTGAGCAGTTCTTC	-	TRBJ2-1	TRBV27	TRBD2
CASSLRPDLYYNEQFF	TGTGCCAGCAGCCTCAGACCGGATCTCTACTACAATGAGCAGTTCTTC	-	TRBJ2-1	TRBV7-2	-
CSVGHPGGETQYF	TGCAGCGTGGGACACCCCGGGGGAGAGACCCAGTACTTC	-	TRBJ2-5	TRBV29-1	-
CASSSTRQDGYTF	TGTGCCAGCTCTTCGACGCGGCAGGATGGCTACACCTTC	-	TRBJ1-2	TRBV18	-
CASSLDPGGNSPLHF	TGTGCCAGTAGTCTCGACCCAGGCGGCAATTCACCCCTCCACTTT	-	TRBJ1-6	TRBV19	-
CASTPWSVGANVLTF	TGTGCCAGCACCCCCTGGAGCGTTGGGGCCAACGTCCTGACTTTC	-	TRBJ2-6	TRBV28	-
CASSYRQGAGAAGELFF	TGCGCCAGCAGCTACCGACAGGGGGCCGGTGCGGCCGGGGAGCTGTTTTTT	-	TRBJ2-2	TRBV4-1	TRBD1
CASSIEEIYMNTEAFF	TGTGCCAGCTCAATTGAGGAAATTTACATGAACACTGAAGCTTTCTTT	-	TRBJ1-1	TRBV18	-
CASSILGTTGNTIYF	TGTGCCAGTAGTATATTGGGTACAACCGGAAACACCATATATTTT	-	TRBJ1-3	TRBV19	-
CATSPMKPDTEAFF	TGTGCCACCTCCCCCATGAAGCCCGACACTGAAGCTTTCTTT	-	TRBJ1-1	TRBV19	-
CASSQGQGTNQPQHF	TGTGCCAGCTCACAGGGACAGGGGACGAATCAGCCCCAGCATTTT	-	TRBJ1-5	TRBV18	TRBD1
CATRGDYGYTF	TGTGCCACCAGAGGAGACTATGGCTACACCTTC	-	TRBJ1-2	TRBV15	-
CASSQGWTGQTEAFF	TGCGCCAGCAGCCAAGGGTGGACAGGGCAAACTGAAGCTTTCTTT	-	TRBJ1-1	TRBV4-1	TRBD1
CASSLVQGGSYEQYF	TGTGCCAGCAGCTTAGTTCAGGGCGGCTCCTACGAGCAGTACTTC	-	TRBJ2-7	TRBV7-8	-
CASTLTRILPDTQYF	TGTGCCAGCACCTTGACTAGAATATTGCCAGATACGCAGTATTTT	once	TRBJ2-3	TRBV7-9	-
CASSLEGSGELFF	TGCGCCAGCAGCTTGGAGGGAAGCGGGGAGCTGTTTTTT	-	TRBJ2-2	TRBV5-1	-
CATSRDRAEMSAFF	TGTGCCACCAGCAGGGACAGGGCGGAGATGAGTGCTTTCTTT	-	TRBJ1-1	TRBV15	TRBD1
CASNKGLAGVGNEQFF	TGTGCCAGTAACAAAGGCCTAGCGGGAGTGGGCAATGAGCAGTTCTTC	-	TRBJ2-1	TRBV19	TRBD2
CASSPLPQNTEAFF	TGTGCCAGCTCACCACTCCCGCAGAACACTGAAGCTTTCTTT	few	TRBJ1-1	TRBV18	-
CATSAGGGGETQYF	TGTGCCACCAGTGCTGGGGGGGGAGGAGAGACCCAGTACTTC	-	TRBJ2-5	TRBV24-1	TRBD2
CASSATGQETQYF	TGTGCCAGCTCAGCTACCGGCCAAGAGACCCAGTACTTC	-	TRBJ2-5	TRBV18	-
CASSPGELRAEAFF	TGCGCCAGCAGCCCGGGGGAGTTGAGAGCTGAAGCTTTCTTT	-	TRBJ1-1	TRBV5-1	-
CASWRTAHNSPLHF	TGTGCCAGCTGGAGGACAGCTCATAATTCACCCCTCCACTTT	-	TRBJ1-6	TRBV27	-
CASRASGFLSTEAFF	TGTGCCAGTAGGGCTTCAGGGTTCCTGAGCACTGAAGCTTTCTTT	few	TRBJ1-1	TRBV19	-
CASSFRQEKTGELFF	TGCGCCAGCAGCTTTCGACAGGAGAAAACCGGGGAGCTGTTTTTT	-	TRBJ2-2	TRBV5-1	-
CASTTGVGTDTQYF	TGTGCCAGTACGACGGGAGTCGGCACAGATACGCAGTATTTT	-	TRBJ2-3	TRBV19	-
CASSLRLAGEQFF	TGTGCCAGCAGCCTCAGACTAGCGGGGGAGCAGTTCTTC	-	TRBJ2-1	TRBV7-8	TRBD2